The 20 T cell receptor beta chains reported below all come from one sample, sequenced in a study of blood T cell repertoires in COVID-19. Assay used: immunoSEQ multiplex PCR; TCRdb lists only in-frame clones, some missing. The data contain approximately 40,000 clones, roughly 87% of them seen just once; the ten biggest clones take up around 5.1%. Sequencing was done on a sample of peripheral blood. These receptors were collected from a man aged 55 to 70 with COVID-19, enrolled during active disease.

This clone turned up a few times. This chain connects TRBV9 to TRBJ2-7; 9 bases map to TRBD1. J gave up 2 bases and V 0 bases, and 6 bases lay outside the gene matches. Germline V gene data show CDR1 as SGDLS and CDR2 as YYNGEE. This CDR3 comprises 16 residues. The CDR3 protein is CASSVAPGQGTYEQYF. CDR3 coding DNA: TGTGCCAGCAGCGTAGCCCCTGGACAGGGGACCTACGAGCAGTACTTC.

This clone was seen a few times. The rearrangement joins TRBV6-2 or TRBV6-3 to TRBJ2-1, with D perhaps matching TRBD1 (7 bases). V lost 1 base, J lost 10 bases, and 14 bases lay in between. Germline V gene lookup returns CDR1 MNHEY and CDR2 SVGEGT. The CDR3 spans 14 residues. This chain's CDR3 is CASSYFSQGGEQFF. CDR3 in DNA: TGTGCCAGCAGTTACTTTTCGCAGGGGGGAGAGCAGTTCTTC.

The sample holds a few counts of this clone. The chain carries TRBV2 and TRBJ2-6, with D maybe TRBD1 (6 bases). Trimming shortened V by 6 bases and J by 2 bases, and 11 bases separated the two germline ends. This CDR3 contains 15 residues. Germline CDR1 reads SNHLY; CDR2 reads FYNNEI. DNA of the CDR3: TGTGCCAGCAGCGCAGGGGTCCCTGGGGCCAACGTCCTGACTTTC. It translates to CASSAGVPGANVLTF.

The chain links TRBV3-1 (or the pseudogene TRBV3-2) to TRBJ1-2; possible D gene TRBD1, 5 bases. The CDR3 totals 14 residues. Trimming took 1 base from V and 7 from J, leaving 13 bases between them. Per germline, CDR1 LGHDT and CDR2 YNNKEL (reference sequence). CDR3 nucleotides: TGTGCCAGCAGCCAAGTGGCAGGGTCGGGTGGCTACACCTTC. It codes for CASSQVAGSGGYTF.

The chain is built from TRBV7-9 and TRBJ1-2; D remains ambiguous. The length of the CDR3 is 14 residues. Germline CDR1 reads SEHNR; CDR2 reads FQNEAQ (reference sequence). Trimming took off 5 bases at V and 1 base at J, with 11 bases between the two ends. The DNA of the CDR3 is TGTGCCAGCAGCCCTGAAGCGATTAACTATGGCTACACCTTC. This sequence encodes CASSPEAINYGYTF.

This clone was picked up one time. V and J are TRBV5-5 and TRBJ1-5; 9 nucleotides line up with TRBD1. The CDR3 runs 15 residues. V dropped 2 bases and J dropped 7; count of bases not matched to a gene: 7. Germline V gives CDR1 SGHKS, CDR2 YYEKEE (reference sequence). The CDR3: CASSLQGAPTQPQHF. CDR3 DNA: TGTGCCAGCAGCTTACAGGGGGCCCCTACGCAGCCCCAGCATTTT.

V usage is TRBV7-8 and J usage is TRBJ1-6, with 7 bases identical to TRBD1. The CDR3 sequence is 13 residues long. V dropped 7 bases and J dropped 6; count of bases not matched to a gene: 3. From germline, CDR1 is SGHVS and CDR2 FQNEAQ. CDR3 protein: CASTGTVNSPLHF. The CDR3 DNA follows: TGTGCCAGCACCGGGACAGTTAATTCACCCCTCCACTTT.

The chain links TRBV27 to TRBJ2-1, with 7 bases aligning to TRBD2. Germline CDR1 is MNHEY and CDR2 is SMNVEV (reference sequence). V shed 8 bases, J shed 0 bases, and the junction held 13 bases outside the gene matches. The CDR3 spans 17 residues. CDR3 sequence (DNA): TGTGCCAGCTCTCTACCCCCAAGACTAGCCTCCTACAATGAGCAGTTCTTC. It codes for CASSLPPRLASYNEQFF.

The chain is built from TRBV5-8 and TRBJ2-7; TRBD1 might be the D (6 bases). This CDR3 comprises 12 residues. V gave up 3 bases and J gave up 7 bases, with 11 bases separating them. CDR1 SGHTS and CDR2 YDEGEE come from the germline V gene. The CDR3 DNA reads as TGTGCCAGCAGCTACGGACAGTGGGAGCAGTACTTC. Its translation: CASSYGQWEQYF.

This chain connects TRBV6-2 or TRBV6-3 to TRBJ2-1; possible D gene TRBD2, 6 bases. The CDR3 sequence is 14 residues long. Germline values: CDR1 MNHEY, CDR2 SVGEGT. Trimming pared 6 bases from V and 8 bases from J, leaving 17 bases between. CDR3 loop: CASSLETSNDEQFF. The DNA for the CDR3 is TGTGCCAGCAGCCTAGAGACTAGTAACGATGAGCAGTTCTTC.

The rearrangement uses TRBV5-6 and TRBJ1-2, with a possible D match to TRBD1 (5 bases). The germline V gene has CDR1 SGHDT and CDR2 YYEEEE. V lost 6 bases and J 7 bases, leaving 13 bases between the germline ends. CDR3 length: 12 residues. CDR3 amino acids: CASTLDRSGYTF. The CDR3 DNA follows: TGTGCCAGCACCCTAGACAGAAGTGGCTACACCTTC. The entire variable domain, with the rest obtained from reference TRBV5-6 and TRBJ1-2, is as follows: DAGVTQSPTHLIKTRGQQVTLRCSPKSGHDTVSWYQQALGQGPQFIFQYYEEEERQRGNFPDRFSGHQFPNYSSELNVNALLLGDSALYLCASTLDRSGYTFGSGTRLTVV.

This clone turned up a few times. The V call is TRBV28, the J call TRBJ1-4; 8 nucleotides line up with TRBD1. CDR3 size: 16 residues. CDR1 and CDR2 from the germline V gene are MDHEN and SYDVKM. With V trimmed by 6 bases and J by 10 bases, 16 bases remained unmatched. Written as DNA, the CDR3 is TGTGCCAGCAGACCCGGACAGGGCCGTACCCTGGGAAAACTGTTTTTT. This translates into CASRPGQGRTLGKLFF.

The chain links TRBV11-3 to TRBJ1-5; 7 nucleotides line up with TRBD1. The V segment lost 5 bases and the J segment 0 bases; nucleotides outside the gene matches: 7. This CDR3 has 16 residues. Germline values: CDR1 SGHNT, CDR2 YENEEA. CDR3 sequence (DNA): TGTGCCAGCAGCCCCGACGGACAGGATAGCAATCAGCCCCAGCATTTT. Translated: CASSPDGQDSNQPQHF.

The chain recombines TRBV10-1 with TRBJ1-2; the D is unclear. From germline, CDR1 is WNHNN and CDR2 SYGVQD (reference sequence). Trimming pared 3 bases from V and 2 bases from J, leaving 7 bases between. The CDR3 spans 13 residues. CDR3 sequence: CASSEQQNYGYTF. The CDR3 DNA follows: TGCGCCAGCAGTGAACAGCAGAACTATGGCTACACCTTC.

V gene TRBV4-2 combines with J gene TRBJ1-4; D is unclear. Deletions cut 1 base from V and 0 bases from J, with 15 bases between. The CDR3 is 18 amino acids. Germline V gives CDR1 LGHNA, CDR2 YNFKEQ. CDR3 in amino acids: CASSQALGREATNEKLFF. DNA of the CDR3: TGTGCCAGCAGCCAAGCGCTGGGCCGCGAAGCAACTAATGAAAAACTGTTTTTT.

The chain has TRBV28 and TRBJ2-7; the match to TRBD2 covers 7 bases. CDR3 length: 17 amino acids. CDR1 and CDR2 from the germline V gene are MDHEN and SYDVKM. The V segment lost 4 bases and the J segment 3 bases; nucleotides outside the gene matches: 15. CDR3 sequence: CASSSSQAGSGGYEQYF. In DNA, the CDR3 is TGTGCCAGCAGTTCCTCGCAGGCGGGATCGGGGGGCTACGAGCAGTACTTC.

This chain uses TRBV7-6 with TRBJ2-6; 7 bases align to TRBD1. V shed 2 bases, J shed 2 bases, and the junction held 3 bases outside the gene matches. The CDR3 runs 16 residues. Per the germline V gene, CDR1 is SGHVS and CDR2 is FNYEAQ. The CDR3 loop reads CASSLNQGAGANVLTF. CDR3 DNA sequence: TGTGCCAGCAGCTTAAACCAGGGGGCTGGGGCCAACGTCCTGACTTTC. Drawing the rest from reference TRBV7-6 and TRBJ2-6, the complete variable domain is GAGVSQSPRYKVTKRGQDVALRCDPISGHVSLYWYRQALGQGPEFLTYFNYEAQQDKSGLPNDRFSAERPEGSISTLTIQRTEQRDSAMYRCASSLNQGAGANVLTFGAGSRLTVL.

The chain combines TRBV6-5 with TRBJ2-1, with 9 positions matching TRBD2. Looked up from germline, CDR1 is MNHEY and CDR2 is SVGAGI. With 7 bases clipped from V and 10 bases from J, the junction kept 8 bases outside the gene matches. The CDR3 consists of 13 residues. The CDR3 region has the DNA TGTGCCAGCACCGAGGGGCTAGCGGGAGAGCAGTTCTTC. Protein sequence: CASTEGLAGEQFF.

CDR3 DNA: TGTGCCAGCAGCGGGACAGGGGTCGCCGAGCAGTACTTC. This translates into CASSGTGVAEQYF. The chain recombines TRBV7-2 with TRBJ2-7; 10 nucleotides match TRBD1. The CDR3 length is 13 residues. Germline V gene lookup returns CDR1 SGHTA and CDR2 FQGNSA. V lost 5 bases, J lost 6 bases, and 4 bases stayed unmatched.

This clone was found once. The chain carries TRBV28 and TRBJ1-2; D call uncertain. Between the trimmed V and J ends, which lost 6 bases and 2 bases, there was a span of 13 bases. This CDR3 spans 14 amino acids. Germline V gene sequence: CDR1 MDHEN, CDR2 SYDVKM. The CDR3 is CASRLAVENYGYTF. The DNA for the CDR3 is TGTGCCAGCAGGCTAGCGGTGGAAAACTATGGCTACACCTTC.